This TCR beta chain originates from a study of blood T cell repertoires in COVID-19. Study as a whole: The cDNA or gDNA used as material had been derived from T cells, B-cell-depleted T cells, or PBMCs.

Deletions cut 6 bases from V and 4 bases from J, with 15 bases between. Germline V CDR1 and CDR2: MDHEN, SYDVKM. The CDR3 has 14 residues. In the original analysis: Estimated nucleated cell counts came from reference gene primer amplification. Profiled with immunoSEQ multiplex PCR; TCRdb holds only in-frame clones, not every one. The DNA was the basis for D and trimming; V, J and clone size are from that table. The profile covers about 71,000 clones, with 83% appearing a single time and 5.5% to 8% taken by the ten largest. This sequence was found in a man aged 30-40 years with COVID-19, enrolled during active disease. The chain combines TRBV28 with TRBJ1-2; weak D call: TRBD1 (5 bases). Input material: peripheral blood. CDR3 coding DNA: TGTGCCAGCAGGTATACAGGTCCCCTCTATGGCTACACCTTC. Amino acids: CASRYTGPLYGYTF.